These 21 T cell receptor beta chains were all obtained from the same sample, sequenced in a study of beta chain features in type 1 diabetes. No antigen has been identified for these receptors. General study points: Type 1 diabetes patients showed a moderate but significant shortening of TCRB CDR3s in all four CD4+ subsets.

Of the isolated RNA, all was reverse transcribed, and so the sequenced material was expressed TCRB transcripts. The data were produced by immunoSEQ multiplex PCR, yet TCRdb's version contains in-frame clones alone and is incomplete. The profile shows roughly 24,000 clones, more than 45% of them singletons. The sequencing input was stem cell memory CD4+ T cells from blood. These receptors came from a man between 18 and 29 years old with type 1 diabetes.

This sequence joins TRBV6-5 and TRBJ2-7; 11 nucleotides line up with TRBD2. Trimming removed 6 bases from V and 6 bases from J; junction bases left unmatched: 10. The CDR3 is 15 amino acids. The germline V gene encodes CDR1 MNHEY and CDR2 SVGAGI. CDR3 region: CASSQTSGIPREQYF. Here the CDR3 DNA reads TGTGCCAGCAGCCAGACTAGCGGGATCCCTCGCGAGCAGTACTTC.

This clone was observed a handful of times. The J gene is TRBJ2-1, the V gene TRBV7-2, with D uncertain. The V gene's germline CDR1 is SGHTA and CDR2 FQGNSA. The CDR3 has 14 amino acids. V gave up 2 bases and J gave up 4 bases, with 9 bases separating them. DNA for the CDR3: TGTGCCAGCAGCTTATTGGGCGAGTACAATGAGCAGTTCTTC. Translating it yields CASSLLGEYNEQFF.

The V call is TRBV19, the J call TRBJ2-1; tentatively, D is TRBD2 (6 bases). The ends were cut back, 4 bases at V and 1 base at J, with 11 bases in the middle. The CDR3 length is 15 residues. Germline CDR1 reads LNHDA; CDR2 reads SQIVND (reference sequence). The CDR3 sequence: CASSRLVWSYNEQFF. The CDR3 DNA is TGTGCCAGTAGTAGACTAGTTTGGTCCTACAATGAGCAGTTCTTC.

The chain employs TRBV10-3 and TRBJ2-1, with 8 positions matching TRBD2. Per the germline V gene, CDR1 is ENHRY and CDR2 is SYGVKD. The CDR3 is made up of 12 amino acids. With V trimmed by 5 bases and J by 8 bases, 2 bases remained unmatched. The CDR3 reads CAISLAGDEQFF. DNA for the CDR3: TGTGCCATCAGTCTAGCGGGCGATGAGCAGTTCTTC.

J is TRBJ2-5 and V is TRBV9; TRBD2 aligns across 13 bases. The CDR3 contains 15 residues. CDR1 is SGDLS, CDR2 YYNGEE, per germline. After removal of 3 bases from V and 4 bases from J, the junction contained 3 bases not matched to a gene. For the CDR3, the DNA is TGTGCCAGCAGCGCGGGACTAGCGGGACCAGAGACCCAGTACTTC. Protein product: CASSAGLAGPETQYF.

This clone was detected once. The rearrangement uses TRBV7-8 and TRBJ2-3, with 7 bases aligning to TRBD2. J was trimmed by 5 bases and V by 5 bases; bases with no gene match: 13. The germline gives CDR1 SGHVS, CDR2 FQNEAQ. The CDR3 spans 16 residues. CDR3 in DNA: TGTGCCAGCAGCCAACGACTAGCCCAGAGGATAGATACGCAGTATTTT. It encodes CASSQRLAQRIDTQYF.

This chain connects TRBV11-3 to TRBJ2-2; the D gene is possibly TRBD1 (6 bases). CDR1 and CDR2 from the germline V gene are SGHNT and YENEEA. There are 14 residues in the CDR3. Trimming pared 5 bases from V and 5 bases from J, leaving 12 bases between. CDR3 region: CASSRSTGTGELFF. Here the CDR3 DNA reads TGTGCCAGCAGCCGCTCGACAGGAACCGGGGAGCTGTTTTTT.

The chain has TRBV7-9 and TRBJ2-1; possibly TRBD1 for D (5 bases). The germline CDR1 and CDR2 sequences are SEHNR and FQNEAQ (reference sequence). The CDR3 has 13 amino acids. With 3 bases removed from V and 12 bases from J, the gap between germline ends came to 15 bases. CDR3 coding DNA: TGTGCCAGCAGCTTCGACAGACCCCAGGGGCAGTTCTTC. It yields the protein CASSFDRPQGQFF. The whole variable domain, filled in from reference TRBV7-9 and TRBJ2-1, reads DTGVSQNPRHKITKRGQNVTFRCDPISEHNRLYWYRQTLGQGPEFLTYFQNEAQLEKSRLLSDRFSAERPKGSFSTLEIQRTEQGDSAMYLCASSFDRPQGQFFGPGTRLTVL.

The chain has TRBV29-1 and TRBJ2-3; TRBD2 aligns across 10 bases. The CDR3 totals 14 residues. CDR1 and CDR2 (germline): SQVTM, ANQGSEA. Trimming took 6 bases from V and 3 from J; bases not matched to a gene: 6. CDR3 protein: CSVLLAGSTDTQYF. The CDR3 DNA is TGCAGCGTCCTACTAGCGGGATCAACAGATACGCAGTATTTT.

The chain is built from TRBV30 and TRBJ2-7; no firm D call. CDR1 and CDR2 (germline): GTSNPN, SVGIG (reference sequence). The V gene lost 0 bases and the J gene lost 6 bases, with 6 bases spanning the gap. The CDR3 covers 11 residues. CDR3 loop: CAWSVQSEQYF. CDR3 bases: TGTGCCTGGAGTGTACAATCCGAGCAGTACTTC.

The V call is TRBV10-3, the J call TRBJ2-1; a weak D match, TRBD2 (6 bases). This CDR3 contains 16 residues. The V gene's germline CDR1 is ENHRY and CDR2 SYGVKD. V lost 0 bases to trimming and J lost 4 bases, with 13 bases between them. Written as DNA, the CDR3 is TGTGCCATCAGTGAGTCCCTAGCGCCTCATTACAATGAGCAGTTCTTC. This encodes CAISESLAPHYNEQFF.

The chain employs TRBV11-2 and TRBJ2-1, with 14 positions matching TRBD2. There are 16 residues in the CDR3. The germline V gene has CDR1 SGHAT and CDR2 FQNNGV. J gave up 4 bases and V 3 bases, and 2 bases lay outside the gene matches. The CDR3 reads CASSFGTSGGYNEQFF. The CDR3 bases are TGTGCCAGCAGCTTCGGGACTAGCGGGGGATACAATGAGCAGTTCTTC.

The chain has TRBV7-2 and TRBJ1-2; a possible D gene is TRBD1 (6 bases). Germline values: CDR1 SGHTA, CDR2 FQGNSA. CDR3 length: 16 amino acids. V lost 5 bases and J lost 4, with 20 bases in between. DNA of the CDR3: TGTGCCAGCAGCCGCCCAACAGGGTCCTGGGGCTATGGCTACACCTTC. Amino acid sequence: CASSRPTGSWGYGYTF. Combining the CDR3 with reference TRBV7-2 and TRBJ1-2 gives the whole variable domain GAGVSQSPSNKVTEKGKDVELRCDPISGHTALYWYRQSLGQGLEFLIYFQGNSAPDKSGLPSDRFSAERTGGSVSTLTIQRTQQEDSAVYLCASSRPTGSWGYGYTFGSGTRLTVV.

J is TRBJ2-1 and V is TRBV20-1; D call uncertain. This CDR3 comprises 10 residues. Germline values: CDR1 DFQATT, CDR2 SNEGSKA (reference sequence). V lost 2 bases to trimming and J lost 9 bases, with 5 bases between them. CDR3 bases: TGCAGTGCTAGATCCGGTGAGCAGTTCTTC. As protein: CSARSGEQFF.

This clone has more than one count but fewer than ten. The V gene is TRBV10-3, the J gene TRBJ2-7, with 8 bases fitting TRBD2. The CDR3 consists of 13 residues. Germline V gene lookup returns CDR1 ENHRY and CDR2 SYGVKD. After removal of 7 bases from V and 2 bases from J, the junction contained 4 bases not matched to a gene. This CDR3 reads CAIMEGLAYEQYF. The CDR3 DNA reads TGTGCCATCATGGAGGGACTAGCCTACGAGCAGTACTTC.

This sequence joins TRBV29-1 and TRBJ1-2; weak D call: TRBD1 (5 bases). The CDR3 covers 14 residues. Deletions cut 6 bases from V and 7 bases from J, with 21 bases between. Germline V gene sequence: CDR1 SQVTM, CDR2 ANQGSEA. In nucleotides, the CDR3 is TGCAGCGTCGTTGGGGCCGGCCGCGGTCGTGGCTACACCTTC. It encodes CSVVGAGRGRGYTF.

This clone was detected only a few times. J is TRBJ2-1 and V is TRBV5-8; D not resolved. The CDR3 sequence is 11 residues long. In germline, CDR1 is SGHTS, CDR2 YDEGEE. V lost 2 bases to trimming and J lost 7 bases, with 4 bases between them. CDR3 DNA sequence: TGTGCCAGCAGCTTTATGAATGAGCAGTTCTTC. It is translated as CASSFMNEQFF.

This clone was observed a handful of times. The CDR3 reads CASSPLGLSSNQPQHF. The CDR3 DNA sequence: TGTGCCAGCAGCCCCCTTGGACTGTCTAGCAATCAGCCCCAGCATTTT. The rearrangement uses TRBV7-9 and TRBJ1-5; D ambiguous. The CDR3 runs 16 residues. Germline lookup yields CDR1 SEHNR and CDR2 FQNEAQ (reference sequence). Trimming took off 5 bases at V and 0 bases at J, with 14 bases between the two ends.

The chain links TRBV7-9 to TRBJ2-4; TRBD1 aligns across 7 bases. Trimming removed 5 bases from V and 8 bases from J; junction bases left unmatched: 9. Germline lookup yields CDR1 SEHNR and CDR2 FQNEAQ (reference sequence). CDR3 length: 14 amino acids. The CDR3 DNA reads TGTGCCAGCAGCCGAGACAGGGTTGGGGACATTCAGTACTTC. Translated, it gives CASSRDRVGDIQYF.

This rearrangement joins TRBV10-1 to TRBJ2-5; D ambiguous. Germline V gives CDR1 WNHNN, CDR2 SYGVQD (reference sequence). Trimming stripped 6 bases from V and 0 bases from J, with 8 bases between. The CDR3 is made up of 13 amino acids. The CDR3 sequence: CASSRGHQETQYF. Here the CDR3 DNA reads TGCGCCAGCAGCAGAGGCCACCAAGAGACCCAGTACTTC.

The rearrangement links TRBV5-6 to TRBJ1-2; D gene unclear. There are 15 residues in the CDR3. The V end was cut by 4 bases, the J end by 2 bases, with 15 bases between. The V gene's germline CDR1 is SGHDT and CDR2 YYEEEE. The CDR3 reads CASSRYTELNYGYTF. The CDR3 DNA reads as TGTGCCAGCAGCAGATACACGGAGCTCAACTATGGCTACACCTTC.